The clone carrying this TCR beta chain was seen many times. Its antigen remains unidentified. CDR3 length equals 14 residues. Germline V gene sequence: CDR1 MNHEY, CDR2 SVGAGI. Germline trimming cut 5 bases from V and 3 bases from J; bases unmatched to any gene: 6. Axillary draining lymph nodes of breast cancer patients supplied the node samples. MiXCR, applied by TCRdb to the multiplex PCR reads, yields one record per CDR3 protein. This sample has around 170,000 distinct CDR3 sequences, with approximately 30% found just once. The sample originates from a study of breast tumors, draining lymph nodes, adjacent tissues. Study results and caveats: Compared with basal-like, luminal-like tumors shared significantly more repertoire with nontumor tissue. The data were judged consistent with most tumor T cells coming from lymph node and expanding in tumor. Tumor TCR diversity was below lymph nodes but above nontumor tissue.

This TCR came from a female donor with breast cancer. Some clones in this sample may be carry-over from other donors' samples. This chain links TRBV6-5 with TRBJ2-7; 8 bases align to TRBD2. The sequencing input was axillary lymph node tissue. In DNA form, the CDR3 reads TGTGCCAGCAGTCCACTAGCGGCCAACTACGAGCAGTACTTC. It translates to CASSPLAANYEQYF.